A selection of T cell receptor beta chains follows, all from one sample in a study of blood T cell repertoires in COVID-19. Clones were read by immunoSEQ multiplex PCR, and TCRdb kept only the in-frame ones, dropping some. The sample shows hundreds of thousands of clones, around 84% of them seen only once. The sequenced material came from peripheral blood. The receptors here all came from a man aged 60-69 years with acute or convalescent COVID-19. Each CDR3 is given with its conserved first and last residue. The order of the fields is V gene, clone size, D gene, J gene, CDR3 DNA, CDR3 protein. The D gene is left open where the match is weak. Only some rows state a clone size, as once, few, many or a class for expanded clones.

V gene: TRBV3-1/TRBV3-2; clone size: -; D gene: TRBD1; J gene: TRBJ1-5; CDR3 DNA: TGTGCCAGCAGCCAAGTCGCCGGGACAGGACCCAATCAGCCCCAGCATTTT; CDR3 protein: CASSQVAGTGPNQPQHF
V gene: TRBV4-1; clone size: -; D gene: TRBD1; J gene: TRBJ1-5; CDR3 DNA: TGCGCCAGCAGCCAAGACCGGGAACAGGGGCCCAATCAGCCCCAGCATTTT; CDR3 protein: CASSQDREQGPNQPQHF
V gene: TRBV9; clone size: -; D gene: -; J gene: TRBJ2-7; CDR3 DNA: TGTGCCAGCAGCGAGGGCCCCACAGGGTACGAGCAGTACTTC; CDR3 protein: CASSEGPTGYEQYF
V gene: TRBV7-9; clone size: -; D gene: -; J gene: TRBJ2-7; CDR3 DNA: TGTGCCAGCAGCCCCAGCTTCGGGACACCTTCCTACGAGCAGTACTTC; CDR3 protein: CASSPSFGTPSYEQYF
V gene: TRBV27; clone size: -; D gene: -; J gene: TRBJ1-6; CDR3 DNA: TGTGCCAGCAGTTTTTCCCGGTCCACCCCTAATTCACCCCTCCACTTT; CDR3 protein: CASSFSRSTPNSPLHF
V gene: TRBV19; clone size: -; D gene: -; J gene: TRBJ1-4; CDR3 DNA: TGTGCCAGTAGTATGGGCTCAAATGAAAAACTGTTTTTT; CDR3 protein: CASSMGSNEKLFF
V gene: TRBV4-2; clone size: -; D gene: TRBD1; J gene: TRBJ1-5; CDR3 DNA: TGTGCCAGCAGCCAAGCCCAGGGGGCAGCTTATAGCAATCAGCCCCAGCATTTT; CDR3 protein: CASSQAQGAAYSNQPQHF
V gene: TRBV14; clone size: -; D gene: -; J gene: TRBJ1-5; CDR3 DNA: TGTGCCAGCAGCCAAGGGGGCAGGGGCAATCAGCCCCAGCATTTT; CDR3 protein: CASSQGGRGNQPQHF
V gene: TRBV12-3/TRBV12-4; clone size: -; D gene: -; J gene: TRBJ2-4; CDR3 DNA: TGTGCCAGCAGTGATCAGCGAAACATTCAGTACTTC; CDR3 protein: CASSDQRNIQYF
V gene: TRBV2; clone size: once; D gene: -; J gene: TRBJ2-1; CDR3 DNA: TGTGCCGGACAGAAACCCCTAGGCAGTGAGCAGTTCTTC; CDR3 protein: CAGQKPLGSEQFF
V gene: TRBV6-5; clone size: -; D gene: -; J gene: TRBJ1-6; CDR3 DNA: TGTGCCAGCAGTTTTACAGGTCGTAATTCACCCCTCCACTTT; CDR3 protein: CASSFTGRNSPLHF
V gene: TRBV7-2; clone size: -; D gene: TRBD2; J gene: TRBJ2-5; CDR3 DNA: TGTGCCAGCAGCTTTAAACCTATGGCGGGGGGAGGTGAGACCCAGTACTTC; CDR3 protein: CASSFKPMAGGGETQYF
V gene: TRBV2; clone size: -; D gene: TRBD1; J gene: TRBJ2-1; CDR3 DNA: TGTGCCAGCAGTCGACAGGGCTTCAATGAGCAGTTCTTC; CDR3 protein: CASSRQGFNEQFF
V gene: TRBV5-1; clone size: -; D gene: -; J gene: TRBJ2-7; CDR3 DNA: TGCGCCAGCAGCTTGGTGGAGCCCTACGAGCAGTACTTC; CDR3 protein: CASSLVEPYEQYF
V gene: TRBV3-1/TRBV3-2; clone size: -; D gene: TRBD1; J gene: TRBJ2-5; CDR3 DNA: TGTGCCAGCAGCCAGAGGACAGGCCGGCAAGAGACCCAGTACTTC; CDR3 protein: CASSQRTGRQETQYF
V gene: TRBV12-3/TRBV12-4; clone size: few; D gene: -; J gene: TRBJ1-1; CDR3 DNA: TGTGCCAGCAGGTTCGGGATCACTGAAGCTTTCTTT; CDR3 protein: CASRFGITEAFF
V gene: TRBV30; clone size: -; D gene: -; J gene: TRBJ2-5; CDR3 DNA: TGTGCCTGGGACTTCTCGGAGACCCAGTACTTC; CDR3 protein: CAWDFSETQYF
V gene: TRBV6-5; clone size: -; D gene: -; J gene: TRBJ1-1; CDR3 DNA: TGTGCCACAAACCAGGTCGCGCAGTTCGGCACTGAAGCTTTCTTT; CDR3 protein: CATNQVAQFGTEAFF
V gene: TRBV7-3; clone size: -; D gene: -; J gene: TRBJ2-3; CDR3 DNA: TGTGCCAGCAGCTTGCTAGGCGGCACAGATACGCAGTATTTT; CDR3 protein: CASSLLGGTDTQYF
V gene: TRBV9; clone size: -; D gene: -; J gene: TRBJ2-7; CDR3 DNA: TGTGCCAGCAGCGCCACCGACAGCTCCTACGAGCAGTACTTC; CDR3 protein: CASSATDSSYEQYF
V gene: TRBV9; clone size: -; D gene: TRBD1; J gene: TRBJ1-1; CDR3 DNA: TGTGCCAGCAGCACGATGGACAGGAATCCCCGCATGAACACTGAAGCTTTCTTT; CDR3 protein: CASSTMDRNPRMNTEAFF
V gene: TRBV30; clone size: -; D gene: TRBD2; J gene: TRBJ2-7; CDR3 DNA: TGTGCCTGGAGTGCTATGCCGGGGGGAGGGGTCGTGGACGAGCAGTACTTC; CDR3 protein: CAWSAMPGGGVVDEQYF
V gene: TRBV28; clone size: -; D gene: TRBD1; J gene: TRBJ2-5; CDR3 DNA: TGTGCCAGCAGCAGTCCCGGGACAGGTCGCGAGACCCAGTACTTC; CDR3 protein: CASSSPGTGRETQYF
V gene: TRBV27; clone size: -; D gene: TRBD1; J gene: TRBJ2-7; CDR3 DNA: TGTGCCAGCAGTCTCACAGGGGCCTCCTACGAGCAGTACTTC; CDR3 protein: CASSLTGASYEQYF
V gene: TRBV11-2; clone size: -; D gene: TRBD1; J gene: TRBJ1-6; CDR3 DNA: TGTGCCAGCAGCTCGGGACAGGCAGATAATTCACCCCTCCACTTT; CDR3 protein: CASSSGQADNSPLHF
V gene: TRBV7-2; clone size: few; D gene: -; J gene: TRBJ2-7; CDR3 DNA: TGTGCCAGCAGCCCCCTAGCGCTCCGCTCCTACGAGCAGTACTTC; CDR3 protein: CASSPLALRSYEQYF
V gene: TRBV28; clone size: many; D gene: -; J gene: TRBJ2-7; CDR3 DNA: TGTGCCAGCAGCCCAATGACTCTGGCCTACGAGCAGTACTTC; CDR3 protein: CASSPMTLAYEQYF
V gene: TRBV28; clone size: once; D gene: -; J gene: TRBJ1-1; CDR3 DNA: TGTGCCAGCAGTCCCTGGGAGGGCCCCACTGAAGCTTTCTTT; CDR3 protein: CASSPWEGPTEAFF
V gene: TRBV14; clone size: -; D gene: -; J gene: TRBJ2-7; CDR3 DNA: TGTGCCAGCACCCCACAAGACTCCTACGAGCAGTACTTC; CDR3 protein: CASTPQDSYEQYF
V gene: TRBV19; clone size: -; D gene: TRBD1; J gene: TRBJ2-5; CDR3 DNA: TGTGCCAGTAGTCCCGCACGACAGGGTCTAAAAGAGACCCAGTACTTC; CDR3 protein: CASSPARQGLKETQYF
V gene: TRBV10-3; clone size: -; D gene: TRBD1; J gene: TRBJ1-5; CDR3 DNA: TGTGCCATCAGTGAGGGACAGGGTTATCAGCCCCAGCATTTT; CDR3 protein: CAISEGQGYQPQHF
V gene: TRBV5-1; clone size: -; D gene: -; J gene: TRBJ2-5; CDR3 DNA: TGCGCCAGCAGCTTGGGGAACCCAGGGACCCAGTACTTC; CDR3 protein: CASSLGNPGTQYF
V gene: TRBV2; clone size: -; D gene: -; J gene: TRBJ1-1; CDR3 DNA: TGTGCCAGCAGTGAGGCAGGAGGGAACACTGAAGCTTTCTTT; CDR3 protein: CASSEAGGNTEAFF
V gene: TRBV5-6; clone size: -; D gene: TRBD2; J gene: TRBJ2-3; CDR3 DNA: TGTGCCAGCAGCTTTCGAACTAGCGGGGGGTCCTCTAGCACAGATACGCAGTATTTT; CDR3 protein: CASSFRTSGGSSSTDTQYF
V gene: TRBV15; clone size: -; D gene: TRBD1; J gene: TRBJ1-6; CDR3 DNA: TGTGCCACCAGCAGAGATCGTCAGGGGGGCTCACCCCTCCACTTT; CDR3 protein: CATSRDRQGGSPLHF
V gene: TRBV9; clone size: -; D gene: TRBD2; J gene: TRBJ2-1; CDR3 DNA: TGTGCCAGCAGCGCCGGGACTAGCGGGACATACAATGAGCAGTTCTTC; CDR3 protein: CASSAGTSGTYNEQFF
V gene: TRBV10-1; clone size: -; D gene: TRBD1; J gene: TRBJ2-7; CDR3 DNA: TGCGCCACCGCGTTGGGACAGATGACCGAGCAGTACTTC; CDR3 protein: CATALGQMTEQYF
V gene: TRBV2; clone size: -; D gene: TRBD2; J gene: TRBJ2-3; CDR3 DNA: TGTGCCAGCAGCTACCTAGCGGGGGGGCTCCCAGATACGCAGTATTTT; CDR3 protein: CASSYLAGGLPDTQYF
V gene: TRBV28; clone size: few; D gene: -; J gene: TRBJ1-6; CDR3 DNA: TGTGCCAGCACAGTTTATCAGGGAAAGAGGTATAATTCACCCCTCCACTTT; CDR3 protein: CASTVYQGKRYNSPLHF
V gene: TRBV3-1/TRBV3-2; clone size: -; D gene: -; J gene: TRBJ2-7; CDR3 DNA: TGTGCCAGCAGCCAAGCCCCTGCCGGCTACGAGCAGTACTTC; CDR3 protein: CASSQAPAGYEQYF
V gene: TRBV3-1/TRBV3-2; clone size: -; D gene: TRBD2; J gene: TRBJ2-1; CDR3 DNA: TGTGCCAGCAGCCTCCGGACTAGCGGGGGGAGAAACAATGAGCAGTTCTTC; CDR3 protein: CASSLRTSGGRNNEQFF
V gene: TRBV11-1; clone size: -; D gene: TRBD1; J gene: TRBJ1-2; CDR3 DNA: TGTGCCAGCAGCCCGAAGACAGGGTGGTCCGGTGGCTACACCTTC; CDR3 protein: CASSPKTGWSGGYTF
V gene: TRBV7-6; clone size: -; D gene: TRBD1; J gene: TRBJ2-7; CDR3 DNA: TGTGCCAGTTCTATGACAGGGGCCTACGAGCAGTACTTC; CDR3 protein: CASSMTGAYEQYF
V gene: TRBV7-6; clone size: -; D gene: TRBD1; J gene: TRBJ1-6; CDR3 DNA: TGTGCCAGCAGCTTAGCGGGACAGGGGATCGGTTCACCCCTCCACTTT; CDR3 protein: CASSLAGQGIGSPLHF
V gene: TRBV28; clone size: -; D gene: -; J gene: TRBJ1-5; CDR3 DNA: TGTGCCAGCATCGCACTCAGGGGTCCAACGGGCAATCAGCCCCAGCATTTT; CDR3 protein: CASIALRGPTGNQPQHF
V gene: TRBV19; clone size: -; D gene: -; J gene: TRBJ1-5; CDR3 DNA: TGTGCCAGTAGTATAGGACAGGAGGTTGGTCAGCCCCAGCATTTT; CDR3 protein: CASSIGQEVGQPQHF
V gene: TRBV3-1/TRBV3-2; clone size: -; D gene: TRBD2; J gene: TRBJ2-1; CDR3 DNA: TGTGCCAGCAGCCAAGATCTCCCTAGCGGGGGGGTTGGCGATGAGCAGTTCTTC; CDR3 protein: CASSQDLPSGGVGDEQFF
V gene: TRBV5-6; clone size: -; D gene: -; J gene: TRBJ2-5; CDR3 DNA: TGTGCCAGCAGCTTAACAGCGGCTCAAGAGACCCAGTACTTC; CDR3 protein: CASSLTAAQETQYF
V gene: TRBV7-9; clone size: -; D gene: TRBD2; J gene: TRBJ2-7; CDR3 DNA: TGTGCCAGCAGCACGACTCGGGGGGGCCAAGAACTAGCGACCCCCTACGAGCAGTACTTC; CDR3 protein: CASSTTRGGQELATPYEQYF
V gene: TRBV19; clone size: -; D gene: TRBD1; J gene: TRBJ1-5; CDR3 DNA: TGTGCCAGTAGTTCGGAGACAGGGGGCAGCAATCAGCCCCAGCATTTT; CDR3 protein: CASSSETGGSNQPQHF
V gene: TRBV19; clone size: -; D gene: TRBD1; J gene: TRBJ2-2; CDR3 DNA: TGTGCCAGTAGTATTGGGACAGAGAACACCGGGGAGCTGTTTTTT; CDR3 protein: CASSIGTENTGELFF
V gene: TRBV2; clone size: -; D gene: TRBD2; J gene: TRBJ2-5; CDR3 DNA: TGTGCCAGCAGGGTGGGACTAGCGGGGTTACAAGAGACCCAGTACTTC; CDR3 protein: CASRVGLAGLQETQYF
V gene: TRBV12-5; clone size: -; D gene: -; J gene: TRBJ1-4; CDR3 DNA: TGTGCTAGTGGCTCGGACAGTATCACACTTCTTAATGAAAAACTGTTTTTT; CDR3 protein: CASGSDSITLLNEKLFF
V gene: TRBV2; clone size: -; D gene: -; J gene: TRBJ2-1; CDR3 DNA: TGTGCCAGCAGTGAACTAACTCGCCAGTTCTTC; CDR3 protein: CASSELTRQFF
V gene: TRBV18; clone size: -; D gene: -; J gene: TRBJ1-1; CDR3 DNA: TGTGCCAGCTCACCACCGTACAGGCATCAGGAAGCTTTCTTT; CDR3 protein: CASSPPYRHQEAFF
V gene: TRBV6-1; clone size: -; D gene: TRBD2; J gene: TRBJ2-7; CDR3 DNA: TGTGCCAGCAGTGAAGACCGTGGGGAGGGGACCTACGAGCAGTACTTC; CDR3 protein: CASSEDRGEGTYEQYF
V gene: TRBV24-1; clone size: once; D gene: TRBD1; J gene: TRBJ2-1; CDR3 DNA: TGTGCCACCAGTGACCTTGCACAGGGGGGCAGTAGCTCCTACAATGAGCAGTTCTTC; CDR3 protein: CATSDLAQGGSSSYNEQFF
V gene: TRBV6-4; clone size: -; D gene: TRBD2; J gene: TRBJ2-1; CDR3 DNA: TGTGCCAGCAGTGACCGGAGCGGGGCCGGGTTCAATGAGCAGTTCTTC; CDR3 protein: CASSDRSGAGFNEQFF
V gene: TRBV21-1; clone size: medium-sized; D gene: -; J gene: TRBJ1-1; CDR3 DNA: TGTGCCAGCAGCAAAGACGGGGAGAACACTGAAGCTTTCTTT; CDR3 protein: CASSKDGENTEAFF
V gene: TRBV3-1/TRBV3-2; clone size: -; D gene: -; J gene: TRBJ2-6; CDR3 DNA: TGTGCCAGCAGCCGGACAACTGGGGCCAACGTCCTGACTTTC; CDR3 protein: CASSRTTGANVLTF